The 19 T cell receptor beta chains below come from one sample, sequenced in a study of Ad26.COV2.S vaccination and SARS-CoV-2 variants (dated by TCRdb to the early 2020s). This sample's treatment or condition label indicates: roughly 20 received Ad26.COV2.S at low or high dose, single or two shots; about 5 received placebo; per-sample allocation not given. For vaccine and placebo recipients, the sequenced repertoires came from samples collected on day 63 after the first injection. Libraries were prepared through the immunoSEQ multiplex PCR assay. The table comes from immuneACCESS by way of TCRdb, which keeps in-frame sequences with V and J called. Part of the clones is missing from these tables; in studies checked, under half for an unresolved V gene and the rest for unknown reasons. For this sample there are about 350,000 clones; more than 75% appear just once. The leading ten clones occupy about 3.5% of the sample.

The sample consisted of peripheral blood, taken in a trial of Ad26.COV2.S vaccine versus placebo. The receptors here all came from a person between 18 and 60 years old who received the Ad26.COV2.S COVID-19 vaccine or a placebo.

This clone was detected once. The chain links TRBV4-3 to TRBJ2-7, with D possibly TRBD2 on 5 matching bases. Germline V CDR1 and CDR2: LGHNA, YSLEER. Trimming removed 4 bases from V and 5 bases from J, with 18 bases in between. The CDR3 spans 15 residues. CDR3 DNA sequence: TGCGCCAGCAGCCCCAGGCCGAATCACGGGGACGAGCAGTACTTC. Its protein product is CASSPRPNHGDEQYF.

This chain joins TRBV25-1 and TRBJ1-1; no reliable D call. CDR3 length equals 12 residues. Germline CDR1 and CDR2: MGHDK and SYGVNS. V was cut by 3 bases and J by 3 bases, with 5 bases left in between. The CDR3 region is CASSDSHTEAFF. DNA of the CDR3: TGTGCCAGCAGTGACAGCCACACTGAAGCTTTCTTT.

The chain links TRBV11-2 to TRBJ2-5; D may be TRBD1 (5 bases). CDR1 is SGHAT, CDR2 FQNNGV, per germline. CDR3 length equals 15 residues. Trimming pared 2 bases from V and 3 bases from J, leaving 13 bases between. The CDR3 DNA reads TGTGCCAGCAGCTTAAGGGGTAGCAGGGAAGAGACCCAGTACTTC. Translation gives CASSLRGSREETQYF.

The chain has TRBV5-1 and TRBJ1-6; D ambiguous. The CDR3 covers 14 residues. CDR1 and CDR2 (germline): SGHRS, YFSETQ. V dropped 0 bases and J dropped 9 bases, with 10 bases sitting between them. In DNA, the CDR3 is TGCGCCAGCAGCTTGGAAGGGAGCAGTTCACCCCTCCACTTT. Translating gives CASSLEGSSSPLHF.

The chain is built from TRBV6-4 and TRBJ2-1, with TRBD2 matching over 7 bases. This CDR3 region has 11 residues. The V and J ends lost 6 bases and 12 bases, in that order; junction bases with no gene match: 5. Germline V gene data show CDR1 as MRHNA and CDR2 as SNTAGT. The CDR3 DNA is TGTGCCAGCAGATCTAGCGGAGGGCAGTTCTTC. Translation gives CASRSSGGQFF.

This chain joins TRBV4-1 and TRBJ2-7; D ambiguous. Between the trimmed V and J ends, which lost 3 bases and 6 bases, there was a span of 9 bases. CDR3 length: 12 residues. CDR1 is MGHRA and CDR2 is YSYEKL in the germline V gene. The chain's CDR3 is CASSHGPGEQYF. Written as DNA, the CDR3 is TGCGCCAGCAGCCACGGTCCGGGCGAGCAGTACTTC.

The chain joins TRBV13 to TRBJ1-1; D not resolved. CDR3 length: 13 residues. The V gene lost 8 bases and the J gene lost 2 bases, with 12 bases spanning the gap. Germline V gene data show CDR1 as PRHDT and CDR2 as FYEKMQ (reference sequence). The CDR3 bases are TGTGCCAGCCGGTCGGTAACTAACACTGAAGCTTTCTTT. Translated: CASRSVTNTEAFF.

V and J are TRBV7-9 and TRBJ2-3; TRBD1 agrees at 9 bases. Germline V gene sequence: CDR1 SEHNR, CDR2 FQNEAQ (reference sequence). V was clipped by 4 bases and J by 0 bases; unmatched bases: 8. CDR3 length equals 17 residues. Here the CDR3 DNA reads TGTGCCAGCAGCTCACCTGGGACAGGGTTAAGCACAGATACGCAGTATTTT. This translates into CASSSPGTGLSTDTQYF.

The rearrangement uses TRBV3-1 (or the pseudogene TRBV3-2) and TRBJ2-3, with D unresolved. Germline V gives CDR1 LGHDT, CDR2 YNNKEL (reference sequence). The CDR3 consists of 13 residues. Trimming shortened V by 1 base and J by 5 bases, and 7 bases separated the two germline ends. CDR3 bases: TGTGCCAGCAGCCAAGGCACTGGAGATACGCAGTATTTT. The encoded protein is CASSQGTGDTQYF.

This chain connects TRBV2 to TRBJ2-3; 10 nucleotides match TRBD2. V lost 7 bases to trimming and J lost 1 base; unmatched junction nucleotides: 14. In germline, CDR1 is SNHLY, CDR2 FYNNEI. The CDR3 is 18 residues long. DNA of the CDR3: TGTGCCAGCATCAGAGTGCCTAGCGGGAGACGGGGCACAGATACGCAGTATTTT. Protein sequence: CASIRVPSGRRGTDTQYF. The full variable domain, rest sourced from reference TRBV2 and TRBJ2-3, is EPEVTQTPSHQVTQMGQEVILRCVPISNHLYFYWYRQILGQKVEFLVSFYNNEISEKSEIFDDQFSVERPDGSNFTLKIRSTKLEDSAMYFCASIRVPSGRRGTDTQYFGPGTRLTVL.

The DNA for the CDR3 is TGTGCCAGCTCACCACCGGGGGGGGAAGCCAAAAACATTCAGTACTTC. Its protein product is CASSPPGGEAKNIQYF. V gene TRBV18 combines with J gene TRBJ2-4; TRBD2 agrees at 7 bases. Germline V gene lookup returns CDR1 KGHSH and CDR2 LQKENI. The J segment lost 0 bases and the V segment lost 0 bases, leaving 2 bases of the junction unmatched. The CDR3 runs to 16 residues.

The rearrangement joins TRBV19 to TRBJ2-5; D not resolved. V was trimmed by 3 bases and J by 0 bases, leaving 8 bases between them. The germline V gene has CDR1 LNHDA and CDR2 SQIVND (reference sequence). The CDR3 totals 14 residues. The CDR3 reads CASSMNGDQETQYF. The DNA of the CDR3 is TGTGCCAGTAGTATGAATGGGGACCAAGAGACCCAGTACTTC.

V is TRBV5-1 and J is TRBJ1-1; no definite D call. The V gene lost 7 bases and the J gene lost 0 bases, with 10 bases spanning the gap. Germline V gene data show CDR1 as SGHRS and CDR2 as YFSETQ. The CDR3 length is 13 residues. CDR3 amino acids: CASGNQVNTEAFF. The DNA for the CDR3 is TGCGCCAGCGGCAATCAGGTGAACACTGAAGCTTTCTTT.

The rearrangement uses TRBV5-1 and TRBJ2-5, with 8 bases matching TRBD1. Looked up from germline, CDR1 is SGHRS and CDR2 is YFSETQ. The CDR3 length is 14 residues. With 4 bases clipped from V and 5 bases from J, the junction kept 7 bases outside the gene matches. This CDR3 is CASSPTGVGETQYF. Written as DNA, the CDR3 is TGCGCCAGCAGCCCGACAGGGGTGGGGGAGACCCAGTACTTC.

This clone was observed a handful of times. This sequence joins TRBV13 and TRBJ1-2; D is possibly TRBD1 (5 bases). This CDR3 contains 13 residues. Trimming removed 5 bases from V and 6 bases from J, with 13 bases in between. Looked up from germline, CDR1 is PRHDT and CDR2 is FYEKMQ (reference sequence). In DNA form, the CDR3 reads TGTGCCAGCAGCACCCCGCAGGGCCATGGCTACACCTTC. Amino acids: CASSTPQGHGYTF.

Here the CDR3 DNA reads TGTGCCAGCAGTGCCGGAGGTACCTCCTACAATGAGCAGTTCTTC. It specifies CASSAGGTSYNEQFF. The chain joins TRBV6-2 or TRBV6-3 to TRBJ2-1, with D tentatively TRBD2 (5 bases). V shed 5 bases and J shed 0 bases, with 11 bases lying between them. The V gene's germline CDR1 is MNHEY and CDR2 SVGEGT. The CDR3 spans 15 residues.

This clone was seen a few times. V usage is TRBV2 and J usage is TRBJ2-1; 13 bases align to TRBD2. This CDR3 is built from 18 residues. Trimming removed 8 bases from V and 5 bases from J; junction bases left unmatched: 15. In germline, CDR1 is SNHLY, CDR2 FYNNEI. In DNA form, the CDR3 reads TGTGCCAGCTTCCCACTAGCGGGGGGGCCTCTTACAAACAATGAGCAGTTCTTC. Its translation: CASFPLAGGPLTNNEQFF.

The chain joins TRBV5-4 to TRBJ2-6; the D is unclear. CDR3 length: 15 amino acids. V was cut by 5 bases and J by 0 bases, with 9 bases left in between. Germline V gene lookup returns CDR1 SGHNT and CDR2 YYREEE (reference sequence). The CDR3 protein is CASSTRSSGANVLTF. The CDR3 bases are TGTGCCAGCAGTACCCGAAGCTCTGGGGCCAACGTCCTGACTTTC.

This clone was seen once. V usage is TRBV10-3 and J usage is TRBJ2-7; 10 nucleotides match TRBD2. The CDR3 runs to 18 residues. Germline CDR1 reads ENHRY; CDR2 reads SYGVKD. J lost 3 bases, V lost 10 bases, and 21 bases had no gene match. The CDR3 nucleotides read TGTGCCAGCAGGATACCCGGACAGCCCGGGACTAGCGTCTACGAGCAGTACTTC. Translating it yields CASRIPGQPGTSVYEQYF.